This TCR beta chain was captured by sequencing in a study of regulatory T cells in long-lasting Graves disease. On this clonotype itself: This may come from a read error, since a much larger clone is one base off.

Arm-PCR of CDR3 regions with iRepertoire HTBI primers generated TCR beta libraries. One entry per CDR3 protein results from TCRdb running MiXCR on the multiplex PCR reads. The table includes roughly 400,000 distinct CDR3 sequences, about 17% detected once. The time point: newly diagnosed GD, antithyroid drugs for less than 3 months. The authors made the TCR library using RNA they extracted from PBMCs. Germline V gives CDR1 LGHDT, CDR2 YNNKEL (reference sequence). The V end lost 3 bases, the J end lost 10 bases, and 19 bases lay between the germline ends. The CDR3 length is 15 residues. These data also formed part of another study, on T cells in Graves' hyperthyroidism and ophthalmopathy. This second report adds: The HTBI set primed first-round TCR CDR3 RT-PCR.

The receptor comes from a young woman with Graves disease. The chain is built from TRBV3-1 and TRBJ2-1; D is perhaps TRBD1 or TRBD2 (7 bases each). The material was peripheral blood mononuclear cells (PBMCs), obtained at new diagnosis, from a patient treated with antithyroid drugs. The CDR3 DNA sequence: TGTGCCAGCAGCCACTCCGACAGGGAGGGCTACGAGCAGTTCTTC. Amino acids: CASSHSDREGYEQFF.